Ten or more counts support the clone carrying this T cell receptor beta chain. MiXCR, run by TCRdb on the 5' RACE reads, gives a single entry per CDR3 protein. The table shows about 500,000 distinct CDR3 sequences, with roughly 20% occurring only once. Germline assignment: CDR1 SGHRS and CDR2 YFSETQ. V gave up 0 bases and J gave up 6 bases, with 8 bases separating them. The CDR3 totals 13 residues. These data are taken from a study of T-cell memory formation after mild COVID-19. Background on the study: Across donors, TCR clusters were largely donor specific.

The genes are TRBV5-1 and TRBJ2-3; D is possibly TRBD2 (5 bases). This clonotype was obtained from an adult woman who had mild COVID-19 (a few samples of this study predate the infection). Cell type and time point are not known. The sequenced sample was PBMCs or a T cell subset sorted from them (not recorded which). For the CDR3, the DNA is TGCGCCAGCAGCTTGGGGGCGGGTGATACGCAGTATTTT. Translated: CASSLGAGDTQYF.